Listed below are T cell receptor beta chains from one sample, sequenced in a study of blood T cell repertoires in COVID-19. Some clones are missing from TCRdb's copy, which holds only in-frame ones; the method was immunoSEQ multiplex PCR. The data contain around 200,000 clones, 86% of them singletons. Material for sequencing was PBMCs or T cells enriched from blood (not recorded which). These receptor sequences come from a middle-aged man with acute COVID-19. Both conserved end residues are part of each CDR3. D genes are given only for firm matches. Some rows have no size entry. The others give once, few or many, or a class for an expanded clone.

NA	TRBV5-1	NA	TRBJ1-1	CASSLTGPNTEAFF	TGCGCCAGCAGCTTGACAGGCCCGAACACTGAAGCTTTCTTT
NA	TRBV7-8	NA	TRBJ2-3	CASSLVGGFNTDTQYF	TGTGCCAGCAGCTTAGTAGGCGGGTTTAACACAGATACGCAGTATTTT
NA	TRBV20-1	NA	TRBJ1-1	CSASLQVNTEAFF	TGCAGTGCTAGTTTACAGGTGAACACTGAAGCTTTCTTT
NA	TRBV5-1	NA	TRBJ2-5	CASGPEAGGTQYF	TGCGCCAGCGGACCCGAAGCCGGGGGGACCCAGTACTTC
NA	TRBV5-4	NA	TRBJ1-1	CASSPPIGGNTEAFF	TGTGCCAGCAGCCCCCCAATAGGGGGGAACACTGAAGCTTTCTTT
NA	TRBV11-2	NA	TRBJ1-1	CASSLVGGHNTEAFF	TGTGCCAGCAGCTTAGTCGGGGGGCATAACACTGAAGCTTTCTTT
TRBD1	TRBV18	NA	TRBJ2-7	CASSGQSSSYEQYF	TGTGCCAGCTCGGGACAGTCGAGCTCCTACGAGCAGTACTTC
TRBD1	TRBV6-5	NA	TRBJ1-5	CASSSTGTYQPQHF	TGTGCCAGCAGTTCGACAGGGACCTATCAGCCCCAGCATTTT
NA	TRBV5-4	NA	TRBJ2-5	CASRQAGFTETQYF	TGTGCCAGCAGGCAAGCGGGTTTTACGGAGACCCAGTACTTC
TRBD1	TRBV7-2	NA	TRBJ1-2	CASSLSPGGGGYTF	TGTGCCAGCAGCTTATCACCAGGGGGCGGGGGCTACACCTTC
NA	TRBV4-2	NA	TRBJ1-5	CASSPDGHSNQPQHF	TGTGCCAGCAGCCCCGACGGACATAGCAATCAGCCCCAGCATTTT
NA	TRBV5-1	NA	TRBJ2-3	CASSFQDRDTQYF	TGCGCCAGCAGCTTTCAAGACAGGGATACGCAGTATTTT
TRBD2	TRBV15	few	TRBJ2-3	CATSRATSGLDTQYF	TGTGCCACCAGCAGGGCTACTAGCGGGTTAGATACGCAGTATTTT
NA	TRBV6-5	NA	TRBJ1-4	CASSLGEGREKLFF	TGTGCCAGCAGCCTAGGGGAGGGGAGGGAAAAACTGTTTTTT
NA	TRBV10-3	once	TRBJ1-5	CAVIYLIYSNQPQHF	TGTGCCGTCATCTACTTGATTTATAGCAATCAGCCCCAGCATTTT
TRBD1	TRBV5-4	NA	TRBJ2-7	CASSARDSTYEQYF	TGTGCCAGCAGCGCCCGGGACAGCACCTACGAGCAGTACTTC
TRBD1	TRBV27	once	TRBJ2-3	CASSLGQGRTDTQYF	TGTGCCAGCAGTTTAGGACAGGGCCGCACAGATACGCAGTATTTT
NA	TRBV4-1	NA	TRBJ2-1	CASSSNPGTTYNEQFF	TGCGCCAGCAGTTCAAACCCCGGGACAACCTACAATGAGCAGTTCTTC
NA	TRBV14	NA	TRBJ2-2	CASSPPGLPGGGELFF	TGTGCCAGCAGCCCCCCGGGACTCCCAGGGGGCGGGGAGCTGTTTTTT
NA	TRBV5-1	once	TRBJ1-2	CASSPSFVRFYGYTF	TGCGCCAGCAGCCCGTCCTTTGTGCGATTCTATGGCTACACCTTC
TRBD1	TRBV5-1	few	TRBJ1-2	CASSLSAETGHGYTF	TGCGCCAGCAGCCTGAGCGCCGAGACAGGGCACGGCTACACCTTC
NA	TRBV4-1	NA	TRBJ2-5	CASSQIELGERSRLETQYF	TGCGCCAGCAGCCAAATTGAGCTTGGAGAGCGGTCAAGGTTAGAGACCCAGTACTTC
TRBD2	TRBV9	NA	TRBJ2-1	CASSALDSGLYYNEQFF	TGTGCCAGCAGCGCCCTAGACTCGGGACTATACTACAATGAGCAGTTCTTC
NA	TRBV28	NA	TRBJ1-1	CASSLPSGTEAFF	TGTGCCAGCAGTTTACCGTCCGGCACTGAAGCTTTCTTT
NA	TRBV28	NA	TRBJ1-2	CASSSPAGSPANYGYTF	TGTGCCAGCAGTTCCCCTGCGGGGTCCCCGGCTAACTATGGCTACACCTTC
NA	TRBV6-5	NA	TRBJ2-2	CASSYSRGSGELFF	TGTGCCAGCAGTTATTCGAGGGGGAGCGGGGAGCTGTTTTTT
NA	TRBV19	NA	TRBJ2-5	CASSINREAQTQYF	TGTGCCAGTAGTATCAACAGGGAAGCCCAGACCCAGTACTTC
NA	TRBV28	NA	TRBJ1-5	CASSLREGKNQPQHF	TGTGCCAGCAGTCTGAGGGAAGGGAAGAATCAGCCCCAGCATTTT
NA	TRBV19	NA	TRBJ1-2	CASSTGTYGYTF	TGTGCCAGTAGTACAGGGACTTATGGCTACACCTTC
NA	TRBV6-5	NA	TRBJ1-3	CASRQYSGNTIYF	TGTGCCAGCAGGCAGTACTCTGGAAACACCATATATTTT
NA	TRBV28	NA	TRBJ1-6	CASSPLDRMNSPLHF	TGTGCCAGCAGTCCTCTCGACAGGATGAATTCACCCCTCCACTTT
TRBD2	TRBV18	NA	TRBJ2-1	CASSPLGGSEQFF	TGTGCCAGCTCACCACTGGGAGGGAGTGAGCAGTTCTTC
NA	TRBV5-5	once	TRBJ1-1	CASSSYRAPGNTEAFF	TGTGCCAGCAGCTCATACAGGGCCCCAGGAAACACTGAAGCTTTCTTT
TRBD1	TRBV7-6	few	TRBJ1-1	CASSPRDSFMNTEAFF	TGTGCCAGCAGCCCGCGGGACAGTTTTATGAACACTGAAGCTTTCTTT
TRBD2	TRBV14	NA	TRBJ2-3	CASSHRLAGADTQYF	TGTGCCAGCAGCCATAGATTAGCGGGAGCAGATACGCAGTATTTT
NA	TRBV9	NA	TRBJ2-3	CASSSRTMDANTQYF	TGTGCCAGCAGCTCACGGACTATGGATGCGAATACGCAGTATTTT
NA	TRBV11-2	once	TRBJ1-6	CASSPPGSYNSPLHF	TGTGCCAGCAGCCCCCCTGGCAGTTATAATTCACCCCTCCACTTT
TRBD1	TRBV28	NA	TRBJ1-1	CASSFWRQGANTEAFF	TGTGCCAGCAGTTTCTGGAGACAGGGGGCGAACACTGAAGCTTTCTTT
TRBD2	TRBV4-2	NA	TRBJ2-1	CASSQRLAGFGNEQFF	TGTGCCAGCAGCCAGCGACTAGCGGGATTTGGGAATGAGCAGTTCTTC
TRBD1	TRBV5-4	few	TRBJ1-2	CASSQDRGTGYGYTF	TGTGCCAGCAGCCAGGACAGGGGTACTGGCTATGGCTACACCTTC
NA	TRBV21-1	NA	TRBJ2-3	CASSKGSGGLSGTNDSTDTQYF	TGTGCCAGCAGCAAAGGAAGTGGGGGGTTAAGCGGGACAAATGATAGCACAGATACGCAGTATTTT
TRBD1	TRBV6-1	NA	TRBJ2-3	CASSESSRQGFDTQYF	TGTGCCAGCAGTGAATCTTCGAGACAGGGATTTGATACGCAGTATTTT
TRBD2	TRBV4-2	NA	TRBJ2-5	CASSPGTSGQETQYF	TGTGCCAGCAGCCCTGGGACTAGCGGACAAGAGACCCAGTACTTC
NA	TRBV6-2/TRBV6-3	NA	TRBJ1-4	CASSYVVQREKLFF	TGTGCCAGCAGTTACGTCGTACAACGAGAAAAACTGTTTTTT
NA	TRBV28	NA	TRBJ2-7	CASTSSGGGRSYEQYF	TGTGCCAGCACCTCCTCTGGGGGAGGAAGGTCCTACGAGCAGTACTTC
NA	TRBV11-2	NA	TRBJ2-1	CASSFMIENEQFF	TGTGCCAGCAGCTTTATGATTGAGAATGAGCAGTTCTTC